There are a few counts of the clone carrying this TCR beta chain. Its antigen is still unknown. TCRdb independently ran MiXCR on the reads; one entry per CDR3 protein. The table shows 560,000 or so distinct CDR3 sequences, with 16% occurring only once. The CDR3 length is 13 residues. The ends were cut back, 7 bases at V and 0 bases at J, with 9 bases in the middle. CDR1 and CDR2 (germline): MDHEN, SYDVKM. This record comes from a study of T cell repertoires in cytomegalovirus infection. Study in general: Matching HLA type and CMV infection were both indicated by public TCR beta signatures.

Study-wide results and limits: Dominant in the ex vivo response were TCR beta clonotypes restricted by HLA-C and specific for CMV. The cumulative frequency of public TCR beta families distinguished individuals who carried CMV together with the relevant HLA.

The receptor was derived from a human donor in good health (CMV status not recorded). Some clones in this sample may be carry-over from other donors' samples. Specimen: CD8+ T cells from PBMCs. This sequence joins TRBV28 and TRBJ2-5; TRBD2 might be the D (6 bases). CDR3 sequence reads: CASTGEYQETQYF. For the CDR3, the DNA is TGTGCCAGCACGGGGGAGTACCAAGAGACCCAGTACTTC.